The rows below give T cell receptor beta chains drawn from one sample of a study of T-cell memory formation after mild COVID-19. TCRdb analysed the 5' RACE reads with MiXCR anew, one entry per CDR3 protein. The sample has about 360,000 distinct CDR3 sequences, around 14% seen once. Sample: PBMCs or a T cell subset sorted from them (not recorded which). Source of these receptors: a man between 18 and 29 years old who had mild COVID-19 (a few samples of this study predate the infection). Cell type and time point are not known. The CDR3 runs from the conserved cysteine through the conserved F or W. D genes are given only for firm matches. Rows may omit the clone size; those that give it use once, few, many or a size class.

d_gene	v_gene	abundance	j_gene	CDR3aa	CDR3nt
TRBD1	TRBV5-4	few	TRBJ2-3	CASRPGQGARDTQYF	TGTGCCAGCAGGCCGGGACAGGGGGCGCGAGATACGCAGTATTTT
TRBD2	TRBV4-1	few	TRBJ2-1	CASPAEGLAGNEQFF	TGCGCCAGCCCCGCAGAGGGACTAGCGGGGAATGAGCAGTTCTTC
NA	TRBV5-5	NA	TRBJ2-3	CASSLVGDTQFF	TGTGCCAGCAGCTTGGTCGGGGATACGCAGTTTTTT
TRBD2	TRBV12-3/TRBV12-4	few	TRBJ2-3	CASSLDIAGSTDTQYF	TGTGCCAGCAGTTTAGATATAGCGGGGTCCACAGATACGCAGTATTTT
NA	TRBV7-9	many	TRBJ2-1	CASNPVGGVAYNEQFF	TGTGCCAGCAACCCCGTGGGGGGCGTAGCCTACAATGAGCAGTTCTTC
NA	TRBV2	NA	TRBJ1-2	CASRDDRRRGYTF	TGTGCCAGCAGAGATGACAGGCGTAGGGGCTACACCTTC
NA	TRBV5-6	NA	TRBJ2-4	CASSVDRPLQNIQYF	TGTGCCAGCAGCGTTGACAGGCCCCTCCAAAACATTCAGTACTTC
NA	TRBV25-1	NA	TRBJ1-2	CASSRLSGQNYGYTF	TGTGCCAGCAGCCGACTATCGGGGCAGAACTATGGCTACACCTTC
NA	TRBV5-1	NA	TRBJ2-1	CASSRSLQDNNEQFF	TGCGCCAGCAGCCGGTCGTTACAGGATAACAATGAGCAGTTCTTC
TRBD1	TRBV6-5	NA	TRBJ1-2	CASSYSDRPPYGYTF	TGTGCCAGCAGTTACTCGGACAGGCCCCCCTATGGCTACACCTTC
TRBD1	TRBV27	NA	TRBJ1-2	CASSNTGGFGYTF	TGTGCCAGCAGTAACACAGGGGGCTTTGGCTACACCTTC
NA	TRBV19	NA	TRBJ2-1	CASRGSENEQFF	TGTGCCAGTAGAGGATCCGAGAATGAGCAGTTCTTC
NA	TRBV27	few	TRBJ1-5	CASSSGPRVQAQHF	TGTGCCAGCAGTTCCGGTCCAAGGGTTCAAGCCCAGCATTTT
NA	TRBV29-1	many	TRBJ1-4	CSVRAGAENEKLFF	TGCAGCGTACGGGCGGGGGCAGAAAATGAAAAACTGTTTTTT
NA	TRBV5-1	few	TRBJ2-3	CASSLRGEDTQYF	TGCGCCAGCAGCTTGCGGGGAGAGGATACGCAGTATTTT
TRBD2	TRBV20-1	few	TRBJ2-5	CSASLASGGTLETQYF	TGCAGTGCTAGCCTCGCTAGCGGGGGGACCTTAGAGACCCAGTACTTC
TRBD2	TRBV7-9	few	TRBJ2-5	CASSHRLAGAAETQYF	TGTGCCAGCAGCCATCGGCTAGCGGGGGCGGCGGAGACCCAGTACTTC
NA	TRBV29-1	NA	TRBJ2-7	CSVEDYLGTEDYEQYF	TGCAGCGTTGAAGACTACCTCGGGACGGAAGACTACGAGCAGTACTTC
NA	TRBV4-3	NA	TRBJ1-2	CASSAVGRPYYGYTF	TGCGCCAGCAGCGCCGTGGGCAGGCCCTACTATGGCTACACCTTC
NA	TRBV28	NA	TRBJ1-2	CASRQGQYGYTF	TGTGCCAGCAGGCAGGGGCAGTATGGCTACACCTTC
TRBD2	TRBV4-1	few	TRBJ2-1	CASSRSLAGGYNEQFF	TGCGCCAGCAGCCGGTCACTTGCGGGGGGGTACAATGAGCAGTTCTTC
NA	TRBV7-9	NA	TRBJ2-3	CASDILDTQYF	TGTGCCAGCGATATCCTTGATACGCAGTATTTT
TRBD2	TRBV20-1	NA	TRBJ2-1	CSARSGGAPNEQFF	TGCAGTGCTCGCAGCGGGGGGGCTCCCAATGAGCAGTTCTTC
NA	TRBV2	NA	TRBJ2-1	CASRPLGDNEQFF	TGTGCCAGCAGGCCCCTCGGAGACAATGAGCAGTTCTTC
NA	TRBV2	many	TRBJ2-2	CASSLLGALPGELFF	TGTGCCAGCAGCTTGCTCGGGGCCCTGCCCGGGGAGCTGTTTTTT
TRBD1	TRBV7-8	few	TRBJ1-2	CASSSRTGLNGYTF	TGTGCCAGCAGCTCGAGGACAGGGCTGAATGGCTACACCTTC
NA	TRBV9	many	TRBJ1-2	CASSPRLEGWGNGYTF	TGTGCCAGCAGCCCTCGATTAGAGGGCTGGGGGAATGGCTACACCTTC
NA	TRBV4-3	many	TRBJ2-2	CASSQDRRWAGELFF	TGCGCCAGCAGCCAAGACCGGAGATGGGCCGGGGAGCTGTTTTTT
NA	TRBV12-3/TRBV12-4	NA	TRBJ2-1	CASRLNNEQFF	TGTGCCAGCAGACTGAACAATGAGCAGTTCTTC
NA	TRBV5-5	NA	TRBJ2-6	CASSSGISGANVLTF	TGTGCCAGCAGCTCAGGGATCTCTGGGGCCAACGTCCTGACTTTC
TRBD2	TRBV20-1	NA	TRBJ2-3	CSANSLAGSTDTQYF	TGCAGTGCTAACTCGCTAGCGGGGAGCACAGATACGCAGTATTTT
NA	TRBV6-2/TRBV6-3	NA	TRBJ2-6	CASSYSSGSGANVLTF	TGTGCCAGCAGTTACTCGTCGGGTTCTGGGGCCAACGTCCTGACTTTC
NA	TRBV12-3/TRBV12-4	many	TRBJ2-2	CASSFLQTGELFF	TGTGCCAGCAGTTTTCTCCAGACCGGGGAGCTGTTTTTT
NA	TRBV18	NA	TRBJ2-1	CASSPPRRGEQFF	TGTGCCAGCTCACCACCTCGGCGGGGAGAGCAGTTCTTC
NA	TRBV11-3	few	TRBJ2-1	CASSPRRGSDEQFF	TGTGCCAGCAGCCCAAGGCGCGGGTCGGATGAGCAGTTCTTC
NA	TRBV7-9	few	TRBJ1-2	CASSLVGSTYLRGYTF	TGTGCCAGCAGCTTAGTGGGGTCCACATACCTGCGGGGCTACACCTTC
NA	TRBV7-2	many	TRBJ2-5	CASSLAQETQYF	TGTGCCAGCAGCTTAGCCCAAGAGACCCAGTACTTC